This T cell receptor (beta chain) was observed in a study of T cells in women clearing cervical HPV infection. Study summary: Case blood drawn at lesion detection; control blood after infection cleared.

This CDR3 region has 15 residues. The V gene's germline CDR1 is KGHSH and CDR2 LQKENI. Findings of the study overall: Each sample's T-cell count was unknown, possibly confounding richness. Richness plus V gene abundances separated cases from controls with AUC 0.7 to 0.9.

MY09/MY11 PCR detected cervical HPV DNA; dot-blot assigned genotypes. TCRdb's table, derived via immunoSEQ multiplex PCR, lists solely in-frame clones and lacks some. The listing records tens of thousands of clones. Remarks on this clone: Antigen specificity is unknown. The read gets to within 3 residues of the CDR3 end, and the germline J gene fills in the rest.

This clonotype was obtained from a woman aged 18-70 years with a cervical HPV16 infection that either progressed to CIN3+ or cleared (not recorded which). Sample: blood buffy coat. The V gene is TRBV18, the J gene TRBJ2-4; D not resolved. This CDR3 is CASSPGDTQIYGQYF. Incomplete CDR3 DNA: TGTGCCAGCTCACCGGGCGACACCCAGATCTATGGT.